This T cell receptor beta chain was profiled in a study of response to subunit inactivated influenza vaccine. Whole-study findings and limits: A suggestion made by the authors is that each seasonal influenza vaccination recruits few new T cells.

The length of the CDR3 is 16 residues. V dropped 6 bases and J dropped 5 bases, with 21 bases sitting between them. TCRdb recomputed calls from the RT-PCR reads with MiXCR, one row per CDR3 protein. The repertoire consists of over 150,000 distinct CDR3 sequences, with around 10% occurring once and the leading ten covering approximately 35%. This clonotype was counted a few times. Its antigen is unidentified. The sequences come from CD8+ T cells sorted from PBMCs, collected about 23 months after vaccination. This TCR was sampled from a man aged 45 to 75 who received an inactivated influenza vaccine. This rearrangement joins TRBV12-3 or TRBV12-4 to TRBJ2-3; the D call may be TRBD1 or TRBD2 (5 bases each). The CDR3 here is CASRNYRGVRGDTQYF. The CDR3 DNA reads TGTGCCAGCAGAAACTACAGAGGGGTGAGGGGAGATACGCAGTATTTT.